This TCR beta chain was sequenced for a study of blood T cells in healthy people across ages. Study-wide points: The percentage of naive T cells correlated strongly with TCR beta diversity.

In this sample, this clonotype turned up a few times. Its matching antigen is unknown. Isolation recovered at least 6.5 million PBMCs from every sample. With a J-beta primer mix and a sample-barcoded 5' primer, a second PCR ran about 6 to 11 cycles. Any given sample supplied a minimum of 3 million CDR3-containing paired-end reads. Each CDR3 protein is one row after TCRdb ran MiXCR on the 5' RACE reads. The sample includes 1.5 million or so distinct CDR3 sequences, approximately 42% of them seen just once. The clonotype comes from a woman aged 18-29 years in good health. The sequencing sample was made of blood.

This chain's CDR3 is CASSLGDSGYTF. CDR3 coding DNA: TGTGCCAGCAGCCTTGGGGACAGTGGCTACACCTTC. The chain joins TRBV7-2 to TRBJ1-2, with 7 bases fitting TRBD1. The CDR3 spans 12 residues. Germline CDR1 is SGHTA and CDR2 is FQGNSA. V gave up 5 bases and J gave up 7 bases; unmatched junction bases: 4. Together with reference TRBV7-2 and TRBJ1-2, the CDR3 gives the full variable domain: GAGVSQSPSNKVTEKGKDVELRCDPISGHTALYWYRQSLGQGLEFLIYFQGNSAPDKSGLPSDRFSAERTGGSVSTLTIQRTQQEDSAVYLCASSLGDSGYTFGSGTRLTVV.